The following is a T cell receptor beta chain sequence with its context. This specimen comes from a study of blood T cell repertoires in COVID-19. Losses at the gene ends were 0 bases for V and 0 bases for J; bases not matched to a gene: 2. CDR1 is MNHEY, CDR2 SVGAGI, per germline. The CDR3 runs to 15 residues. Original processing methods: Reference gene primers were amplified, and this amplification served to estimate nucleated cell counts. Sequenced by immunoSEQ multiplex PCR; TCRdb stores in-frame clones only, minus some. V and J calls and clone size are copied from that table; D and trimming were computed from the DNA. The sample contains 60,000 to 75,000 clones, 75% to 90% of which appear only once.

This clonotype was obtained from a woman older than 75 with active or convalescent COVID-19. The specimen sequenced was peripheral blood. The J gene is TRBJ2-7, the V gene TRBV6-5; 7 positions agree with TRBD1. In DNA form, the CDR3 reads TGTGCCAGCAGTTACTCGAGGGGGCCCTCCTACGAGCAGTACTTC. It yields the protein CASSYSRGPSYEQYF.